A single sample gave rise to the 22 T cell receptor beta chains below, sequenced in a study of T cell responses to AZD1222 COVID-19 vaccine. Repertoires were generated with immunoSEQ multiplex PCR, while TCRdb's copy carries only in-frame clones and drops some. The sample shows tens of thousands of clones, 90% of them seen only once. Specimen: peripheral blood, collected on day 0 of AZD1222 vaccination. All receptors derive from an adult in good health.

This clone appeared a few times. V usage is TRBV10-1 and J usage is TRBJ1-5, with 11 bases aligning to TRBD1. V lost 0 bases to trimming and J lost 0 bases; unmatched junction nucleotides: 19. The CDR3 runs to 23 residues. Germline V CDR1 and CDR2: WNHNN, SYGVQD (reference sequence). The CDR3 DNA sequence: TGCGCCAGCAGTGAGTCGTACATCATTAAGGACAGGGGGCCTATCTGTAGCAATCAGCCCCAGCATTTT. Translated, it gives CASSESYIIKDRGPICSNQPQHF.

The rearrangement uses TRBV3-1 (or the pseudogene TRBV3-2) and TRBJ2-7; the match to TRBD2 covers 7 bases. V gave up 8 bases and J gave up 0 bases; unmatched junction bases: 7. CDR3 length equals 14 residues. The V gene's germline CDR1 is LGHDT and CDR2 YNNKEL (reference sequence). CDR3 region: CASRSSGSSYEQYF. The DNA for the CDR3 is TGTGCCAGCCGATCTAGCGGAAGCTCCTACGAGCAGTACTTC.

The genes are TRBV27 and TRBJ1-1, with D possibly matching TRBD1 (5 bases). The V end lost 11 bases, the J end lost 2 bases, and 18 bases lay between the germline ends. Germline V CDR1 and CDR2: MNHEY, SMNVEV (reference sequence). The CDR3 runs 14 residues. CDR3 sequence (DNA): TGTGCCTCTTCCATGGGGGGAGTCAACACTGAAGCTTTCTTT. Translated, it gives CASSMGGVNTEAFF.

This clone was seen more than once but under ten times. The chain is built from TRBV19 and TRBJ1-2; TRBD1 is a possible D gene (6 bases). CDR1 LNHDA and CDR2 SQIVND come from the germline V gene (reference sequence). The V and J ends lost 5 bases and 4 bases respectively, with 11 bases between them. This CDR3 has 13 residues. The chain's CDR3 is CASSPRTVYGYTF. The CDR3 region has the DNA TGTGCCAGTAGTCCGCGGACAGTCTATGGCTACACCTTC.

This chain connects TRBV7-6 to TRBJ2-7, with TRBD2 identical over 11 bases. J gave up 1 base and V 3 bases, and 5 bases lay outside the gene matches. The CDR3 loop spans 16 amino acids. CDR1 is SGHVS, CDR2 FNYEAQ, per germline. In DNA, the CDR3 is TGTGCCAGCAGCTTCCTTAGCGGGGGGGCGTCCTACGAGCAGTACTTC. It is translated as CASSFLSGGASYEQYF.

The rearrangement uses TRBV19 and TRBJ1-2; D is undetermined. The CDR3 extends over 13 amino acids. Germline lookup yields CDR1 LNHDA and CDR2 SQIVND (reference sequence). V gave up 8 bases and J gave up 0 bases, with 10 bases separating them. CDR3 protein: CASLGGPNYGYTF. CDR3 DNA: TGTGCCAGTTTGGGCGGACCTAACTATGGCTACACCTTC.

The chain has TRBV5-5 and TRBJ1-5; a possible D gene is TRBD1 (5 bases). Germline V lookup: CDR1 SGHKS, CDR2 YYEKEE (reference sequence). This CDR3 is built from 14 residues. V was trimmed by 3 bases and J by 7 bases, leaving 14 bases between them. CDR3 region: CASSSAGGEQPQHF. The CDR3 DNA reads TGTGCCAGCAGCTCGGCGGGGGGGGAGCAGCCCCAGCATTTT. Filled out from reference TRBV5-5 and TRBJ1-5, the complete variable domain reads DAGVTQSPTHLIKTRGQQVTLRCSPISGHKSVSWYQQVLGQGPQFIFQYYEKEERGRGNFPDRFSARQFPNYSSELNVNALLLGDSALYLCASSSAGGEQPQHFGDGTRLSIL.

This clone showed up just a few times. The chain carries TRBV19 and TRBJ1-1; 8 nucleotides line up with TRBD1. Germline lookup yields CDR1 LNHDA and CDR2 SQIVND (reference sequence). J gave up 6 bases and V 4 bases, and 10 bases lay outside the gene matches. The CDR3 totals 15 residues. The CDR3 DNA sequence: TGTGCCAGTAGTACTTACCAGGGGGCCGGGCCTGAAGCTTTCTTT. Its translation: CASSTYQGAGPEAFF.

This clone was counted a single time. The chain carries TRBV13 and TRBJ2-4, with a tentative D call TRBD1 (6 bases). Trimming cost V 3 bases and J 1 base, with 13 bases left between them. The germline V gene has CDR1 PRHDT and CDR2 FYEKMQ (reference sequence). There are 16 residues in the CDR3. The CDR3 loop is CASSFRGQGAKNIQYF. In DNA, the CDR3 is TGTGCCAGCAGCTTCCGAGGGCAGGGGGCCAAAAACATTCAGTACTTC.

As DNA, the CDR3 is TGTGCCAGCAGCCCTGAGTCCTACGAGCAGTACTTC. It encodes CASSPESYEQYF. The chain combines TRBV5-5 with TRBJ2-7; D unclear. The CDR3 runs to 12 residues. The V gene lost 4 bases and the J gene lost 1 base, with 6 bases spanning the gap. Germline V CDR1 and CDR2: SGHKS, YYEKEE (reference sequence).

The V call is TRBV9, the J call TRBJ1-1; D possibly corresponds to TRBD1 (5 bases). The V and J ends lost 4 bases and 5 bases respectively, with 12 bases between them. Germline assignment: CDR1 SGDLS and CDR2 YYNGEE. The length of the CDR3 is 13 residues. CDR3 residues: CASSTGPGTEAFF. The CDR3 DNA reads as TGTGCCAGCAGCACAGGACCGGGGACTGAAGCTTTCTTT.

This rearrangement joins TRBV18 to TRBJ1-2; 8 nucleotides align to TRBD1. V dropped 3 bases and J dropped 4; count of bases not matched to a gene: 7. CDR1 KGHSH and CDR2 LQKENI come from the germline V gene. CDR3 size: 15 residues. Here the CDR3 DNA reads TGTGCCAGCTCACCCTTCCAACAGGGGGGCTATGGCTACACCTTC. Translating gives CASSPFQQGGYGYTF.

This clone was seen a single time. This rearrangement joins TRBV7-9 to TRBJ1-1; a possible D gene is TRBD1 (6 bases). The V gene lost 4 bases and the J gene lost 2 bases, with 11 bases spanning the gap. This CDR3 comprises 14 residues. CDR1 SEHNR and CDR2 FQNEAQ come from the germline V gene (reference sequence). In nucleotides, the CDR3 is TGTGCCAGCAGCTCACGGGACACCAACACTGAAGCTTTCTTT. Translation: CASSSRDTNTEAFF.

This clone was seen a few times. The rearrangement links TRBV6-2 or TRBV6-3 to TRBJ1-3; D gene uncertain. The CDR3 consists of 16 residues. Per germline, CDR1 MNHEY and CDR2 SVGEGT. Trimming shortened V by 0 bases and J by 10 bases, and 19 bases separated the two germline ends. The CDR3 region is CASSYSRQTMSATIYF. The CDR3 bases are TGTGCCAGCAGTTACTCGCGGCAGACTATGAGTGCGACCATATATTTT.

The V and J genes are TRBV23-1 and TRBJ2-1; D may match TRBD1 or TRBD2 (5 bases each). TRBV23-1 is an ORF; its function is uncertain. V was pared by 0 bases and J by 9 bases, with 21 bases between. CDR3 length: 17 residues. For the CDR3, the DNA is TGCGCCAGCAGTCAATCCTCGAGGGAAAGGTCAGGGATTGAGCAGTTCTTC. Amino acid sequence: CASSQSSRERSGIEQFF.

The chain is built from TRBV18 and TRBJ2-2, with D possibly being TRBD1 (6 bases). Germline assignment: CDR1 KGHSH and CDR2 LQKENI. This CDR3 is 14 amino acids long. V lost 4 bases and J lost 5, with 11 bases in between. The CDR3 here is CASSLGAGTGELFF. As DNA, the CDR3 is TGTGCCAGCTCACTGGGGGCCGGGACCGGGGAGCTGTTTTTT.

J is TRBJ1-1 and V is TRBV2; D ambiguous. Germline-derived CDR1 and CDR2 are SNHLY and FYNNEI. This CDR3 is built from 12 residues. The V end was cut by 7 bases, the J end by 1 base, with 7 bases between. The CDR3 is CASKFGNTEAFF. CDR3 nucleotide sequence: TGTGCCAGCAAATTCGGGAACACTGAAGCTTTCTTT.

J is TRBJ2-5 and V is TRBV4-1; 9 bases align to TRBD1. Trimming at V came to 2 bases and at J to 5 bases, leaving 9 bases not matched to a gene. CDR3 length equals 16 residues. Germline assignment: CDR1 MGHRA and CDR2 YSYEKL. CDR3 bases: TGCGCCAGCAGCCAAACGGGGTACAGGGGGCACGAGACCCAGTACTTC. This codes for CASSQTGYRGHETQYF.

V is TRBV19 and J is TRBJ2-2; no clear D. Germline V gives CDR1 LNHDA, CDR2 SQIVND (reference sequence). The CDR3 covers 12 residues. The V and J ends lost 2 bases and 5 bases respectively, with 3 bases between them. CDR3 sequence reads: CASSIQTGELFF. DNA for the CDR3: TGTGCCAGTAGTATACAGACCGGGGAGCTGTTTTTT.

The chain recombines TRBV7-2 with TRBJ1-1, with TRBD1 as a possible D gene (5 bases). Germline values: CDR1 SGHTA, CDR2 FQGNSA. The CDR3 runs 15 residues. The V and J ends lost 1 base and 9 bases respectively, with 18 bases between them. The CDR3 here is CASSLGLGPGGQAFF. The CDR3 region has the DNA TGTGCCAGCAGCTTAGGCTTGGGGCCCGGAGGGCAAGCTTTCTTT. Variable domain in full (rest from reference TRBV7-2 and TRBJ1-1): GAGVSQSPSNKVTEKGKDVELRCDPISGHTALYWYRQSLGQGLEFLIYFQGNSAPDKSGLPSDRFSAERTGGSVSTLTIQRTQQEDSAVYLCASSLGLGPGGQAFFGQGTRLTVV.

This clone was observed a single time. CDR3 in DNA: TGTGCCAGCAGTTACGGGACAGGGAATGAAGAGACCCAGTACTTC. This sequence encodes CASSYGTGNEETQYF. V usage is TRBV6-5 and J usage is TRBJ2-5, with 9 nucleotides matching TRBD1. The CDR3 spans 15 residues. V gave up 2 bases and J gave up 3 bases; unmatched junction bases: 4. CDR1 and CDR2 from the germline V gene are MNHEY and SVGAGI.

The chain employs TRBV7-9 and TRBJ2-7; D is undetermined. The CDR3 covers 15 residues. The V gene's germline CDR1 is SEHNR and CDR2 FQNEAQ (reference sequence). The V end was cut by 0 bases, the J end by 5 bases, with 14 bases between. This CDR3 reads CASSLALGYQHEQYF. The CDR3 region has the DNA TGTGCCAGCAGCTTAGCGCTCGGCTATCAGCACGAGCAGTACTTC.